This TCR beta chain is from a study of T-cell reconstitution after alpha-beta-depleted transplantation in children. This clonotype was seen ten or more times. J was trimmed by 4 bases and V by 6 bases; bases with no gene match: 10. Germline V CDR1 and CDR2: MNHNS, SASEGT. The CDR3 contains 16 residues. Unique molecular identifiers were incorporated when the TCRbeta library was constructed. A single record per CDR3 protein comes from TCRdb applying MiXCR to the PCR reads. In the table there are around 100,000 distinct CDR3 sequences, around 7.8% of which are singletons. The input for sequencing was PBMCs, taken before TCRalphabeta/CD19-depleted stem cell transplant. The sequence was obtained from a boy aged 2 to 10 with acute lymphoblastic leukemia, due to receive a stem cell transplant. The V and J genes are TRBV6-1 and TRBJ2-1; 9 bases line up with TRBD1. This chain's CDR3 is CASRPTTGGAYNEQFF. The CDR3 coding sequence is TGTGCCAGCAGACCTACTACAGGGGGCGCTTACAATGAGCAGTTCTTC.